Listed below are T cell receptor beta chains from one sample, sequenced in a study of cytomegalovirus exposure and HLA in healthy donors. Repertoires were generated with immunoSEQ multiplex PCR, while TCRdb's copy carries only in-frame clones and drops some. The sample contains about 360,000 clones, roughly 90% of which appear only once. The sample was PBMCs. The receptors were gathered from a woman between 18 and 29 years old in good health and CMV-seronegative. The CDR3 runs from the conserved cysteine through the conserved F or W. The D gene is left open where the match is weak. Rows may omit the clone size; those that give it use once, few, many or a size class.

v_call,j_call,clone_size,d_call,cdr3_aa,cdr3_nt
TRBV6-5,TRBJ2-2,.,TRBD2,CASSGLAGGLGELFF,TGTGCCAGCAGCGGCCTAGCGGGGGGGCTCGGGGAGCTGTTTTTT
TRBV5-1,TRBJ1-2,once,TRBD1,CASSLAGQGADGYTF,TGCGCCAGCAGCTTGGCGGGACAGGGGGCGGATGGCTACACCTTC
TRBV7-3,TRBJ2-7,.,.,CASSLAGLTYEQYF,TGTGCCAGCAGCTTAGCGGGACTGACCTACGAGCAGTACTTC
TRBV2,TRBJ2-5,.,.,CASRESGLETQYF,TGTGCCAGCAGAGAGAGCGGGCTAGAGACCCAGTACTTC
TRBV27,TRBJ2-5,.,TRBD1,CASKDRVRETQYF,TGTGCCAGCAAGGACAGGGTGAGAGAGACCCAGTACTTC
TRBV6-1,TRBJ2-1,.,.,CASSEVARGNEQFF,TGTGCCAGCAGTGAAGTAGCTAGGGGCAATGAGCAGTTCTTC
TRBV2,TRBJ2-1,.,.,CASSRSGSSYNEQFF,TGTGCCAGCAGCCGGAGCGGAAGCTCCTACAATGAGCAGTTCTTC
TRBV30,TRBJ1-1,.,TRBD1,CAWSVTRQGGTEAFF,TGTGCCTGGAGTGTAACCCGACAGGGAGGCACTGAAGCTTTCTTT
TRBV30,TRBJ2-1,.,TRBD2,CAWSLISGRENEQFF,TGTGCCTGGAGTTTAATTAGCGGGAGAGAGAATGAGCAGTTCTTC
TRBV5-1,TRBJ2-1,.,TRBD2,CASSGGPGLALNEQFF,TGCGCCAGCAGCGGGGGACCGGGACTAGCCCTCAATGAGCAGTTCTTC
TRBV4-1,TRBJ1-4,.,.,CASSQAQGRSWLFF,TGCGCCAGCAGCCAAGCCCAGGGCCGGTCATGGCTGTTTTTT
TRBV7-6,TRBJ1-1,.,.,CASSLSYPPTEAFF,TGTGCCAGCAGCTTGAGTTATCCCCCCACTGAAGCTTTCTTT
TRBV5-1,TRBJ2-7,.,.,CASSLQGSGEQYF,TGCGCCAGCAGCTTACAGGGCTCAGGCGAGCAGTACTTC
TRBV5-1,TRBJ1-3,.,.,CASSAPDSSGNTIYF,TGCGCCAGCAGCGCCCCAGACAGTTCTGGAAACACCATATATTTT